These 24 T cell receptor beta chains originate from one sample sequenced in a study of cytomegalovirus exposure and HLA in healthy donors. Vbeta (60) and Jbeta (13) primers were used in the PCR. Method: immunoSEQ multiplex PCR; TCRdb's copy keeps in-frame clones and lacks some. The repertoire includes 150,000 to 200,000 clones, about four fifths of them detected once, and about 1.8% sits in the top ten. Material for sequencing was PBMCs. These receptor sequences come from a man between 18 and 35 years old in good health and CMV-seronegative.

CDR3 region: CATWGQGAEGETQYF. Here the CDR3 DNA reads TGTGCCACCTGGGGACAGGGGGCTGAGGGTGAGACCCAGTACTTC. The rearrangement joins TRBV19 to TRBJ2-5, with 12 bases lining up with TRBD1. The CDR3 covers 15 residues. Germline CDR1 reads LNHDA; CDR2 reads SQIVND (reference sequence). Trimming cost V 10 bases and J 5 bases; bases outside gene matches: 11.

This rearrangement joins TRBV28 to TRBJ2-2, with a tentative D call TRBD2 (6 bases). The CDR3 consists of 15 residues. Germline CDR1 MDHEN, CDR2 SYDVKM. V lost 6 bases and J 0 bases, leaving 11 bases between the germline ends. DNA for the CDR3: TGTGCCAGCAGCTCGGGCGGGACGAACACCGGGGAGCTGTTTTTT. It is translated as CASSSGGTNTGELFF. Full variable domain (missing parts from reference TRBV28 and TRBJ2-2): DVKVTQSSRYLVKRTGEKVFLECVQDMDHENMFWYRQDPGLGLRLIYFSYDVKMKEKGDIPEGYSVSREKKERFSLILESASTNQTSMYLCASSSGGTNTGELFFGEGSRLTVL.

This clone was counted only a few times. V gene TRBV5-1 combines with J gene TRBJ2-7; tentative D call: TRBD1 (6 bases). The CDR3 is made up of 15 amino acids. Germline CDR1 is SGHRS and CDR2 is YFSETQ. V lost 4 bases to trimming and J lost 2 bases, with 16 bases between them. CDR3 nucleotides: TGCGCCAGCAGCCCCGGACAGCCGCCTACCTACGAGCAGTACTTC. Protein product: CASSPGQPPTYEQYF.

J is TRBJ2-7 and V is TRBV19, with a possible D match to TRBD1 (6 bases). From germline, CDR1 is LNHDA and CDR2 SQIVND (reference sequence). V was pared by 5 bases and J by 0 bases, with 11 bases between. The CDR3 extends over 14 amino acids. The CDR3 DNA follows: TGTGCCAGTAGTGCCCGGGACACCTCCTACGAGCAGTACTTC. Translating it yields CASSARDTSYEQYF.

In the case of this clone: Other DNA sequences in this sample translate to the same CDR3. V is TRBV19 and J is TRBJ1-1, with a tentative D call TRBD1 (5 bases). Germline V lookup: CDR1 LNHDA, CDR2 SQIVND (reference sequence). The CDR3 is 13 amino acids. V was clipped by 5 bases and J by 1 base, with 8 bases between them. The CDR3 DNA is TGTGCCAGTAGTCCCGGGGGGAACACTGAAGCTTTCTTT. Amino acids: CASSPGGNTEAFF. Looking up the rest from reference TRBV19 and TRBJ1-1 gives the full variable domain: DGGITQSPKYLFRKEGQNVTLSCEQNLNHDAMYWYRQDPGQGLRLIYYSQIVNDFQKGDIAEGYSVSREKKESFPLTVTSAQKNPTAFYLCASSPGGNTEAFFGQGTRLTVV.

The rearrangement joins TRBV21-1 to TRBJ1-5; the table assigns TRBD1, which was not confirmed against the DNA. TRBV21-1 is deemed a pseudogene. The length of the CDR3 is 16 residues. CDR3: CASRIQPPGPNQPQHF. In DNA, the CDR3 is TGTGCCAGCAGGATCCAACCTCCAGGGCCGAATCAGCCCCAGCATTTT.

The J gene is TRBJ1-4, the V gene TRBV27; D unresolved. Germline CDR1 reads MNHEY; CDR2 reads SMNVEV (reference sequence). The CDR3 contains 15 residues. V shed 1 base and J shed 0 bases, with 6 bases lying between them. The CDR3 here is CASSLWAATNEKLFF. The CDR3 DNA reads as TGTGCCAGCAGTTTATGGGCTGCAACTAATGAAAAACTGTTTTTT.

This rearrangement joins TRBV27 to TRBJ1-4; no definite D call. CDR3 length: 12 amino acids. V was shortened by 9 bases and J by 8 bases, with 13 bases between the two germline ends. Germline CDR1 MNHEY, CDR2 SMNVEV (reference sequence). CDR3: CASGGVREKLFF. In DNA form, the CDR3 reads TGTGCCAGTGGAGGAGTAAGAGAAAAACTGTTTTTT.

The V and J genes are TRBV21-1 and TRBJ2-5; TRBD1, as called in the table, went unchecked against the DNA. TRBV21-1 is annotated as a pseudogene. The CDR3 runs 15 residues. CDR3 nucleotide sequence: TGTGCCAGCAGCACAGACAGGCCCGACCAAGAGACCCAGTACTTC. Amino acid sequence: CASSTDRPDQETQYF.

This chain joins TRBV7-2 and TRBJ2-7, with D possibly matching TRBD2 (5 bases). CDR3 length: 16 amino acids. Germline V gene lookup returns CDR1 SGHTA and CDR2 FQGNSA. The ends were cut back, 3 bases at V and 0 bases at J, with 15 bases in the middle. The CDR3 region is CASSFNNIANSYEQYF. The DNA for the CDR3 is TGTGCCAGCAGCTTTAATAACATAGCGAACTCCTACGAGCAGTACTTC.

This chain uses TRBV6-1 with TRBJ2-3; D is perhaps TRBD1 (6 bases). Between the trimmed V and J ends, which lost 5 bases and 0 bases, there was a span of 12 bases. Per the germline V gene, CDR1 is MNHNS and CDR2 is SASEGT. This CDR3 contains 15 residues. CDR3 sequence (DNA): TGTGCCAGCAGTCGGACAGATACTAGCACAGATACGCAGTATTTT. Translating it yields CASSRTDTSTDTQYF.

V is TRBV28 and J is TRBJ2-7; 8 nucleotides line up with TRBD1. V was pared by 7 bases and J by 6 bases, with 5 bases of the junction left unmatched. The CDR3 covers 12 residues. The germline V gene encodes CDR1 MDHEN and CDR2 SYDVKM. The CDR3: CASTYRGTEQYF. CDR3 coding DNA: TGTGCCAGCACATACAGGGGGACCGAGCAGTACTTC.

The chain couples TRBV4-3 to TRBJ1-5, with D unclear. Deletions cut 0 bases from V and 3 bases from J, with 12 bases between. CDR3 length equals 16 residues. CDR1 and CDR2 (germline): LGHNA, YSLEER. The CDR3 loop is CASSQELGGNNQPQHF. The DNA for the CDR3 is TGCGCCAGCAGCCAAGAACTGGGCGGGAACAATCAGCCCCAGCATTTT.

The J gene is TRBJ2-6, the V gene TRBV4-3; TRBD2 agrees at 11 bases. The CDR3 covers 18 residues. J gave up 0 bases and V 7 bases, and 8 bases lay outside the gene matches. Germline loops: CDR1 LGHNA, CDR2 YSLEER. CDR3 DNA sequence: TGCGCCAGCACCCCGATACTAGCGGGAGTCTCTGGGGCCAACGTCCTGACTTTC. Protein: CASTPILAGVSGANVLTF.

The chain employs TRBV7-2 and TRBJ2-7; D is perhaps TRBD1 (5 bases). V was trimmed by 0 bases and J by 2 bases, leaving 8 bases between them. CDR1 is SGHTA and CDR2 is FQGNSA in the germline V gene. The CDR3 has 14 amino acids. DNA for the CDR3: TGTGCCAGCAGCTTAGCAGGGGATGCCTACGAGCAGTACTTC. Protein: CASSLAGDAYEQYF. The complete variable domain, with remaining parts taken from reference TRBV7-2 and TRBJ2-7, reads GAGVSQSPSNKVTEKGKDVELRCDPISGHTALYWYRQSLGQGLEFLIYFQGNSAPDKSGLPSDRFSAERTGGSVSTLTIQRTQQEDSAVYLCASSLAGDAYEQYFGPGTRLTVT.

This sequence joins TRBV6-1 and TRBJ2-5, with 9 bases identical to TRBD1. The CDR3 is 16 amino acids. From germline, CDR1 is MNHNS and CDR2 SASEGT. V lost 2 bases, J lost 2 bases, and 6 bases stayed unmatched. For the CDR3, the DNA is TGTGCCAGCAGTGAAACGGTGGGGACAGGGCAAGAGACCCAGTACTTC. This translates into CASSETVGTGQETQYF.

A few counts support this clone. The chain employs TRBV7-9 and TRBJ2-1; TRBD2 aligns across 10 bases. The V gene end was trimmed by 4 bases and the J gene end by 7 bases; junction bases not matched to a gene: 13. Germline V gene lookup returns CDR1 SEHNR and CDR2 FQNEAQ (reference sequence). The length of the CDR3 is 17 residues. CDR3 nucleotides: TGTGCCAGCAGCTACTACCTCGGGACTAGCGTGGTGAATGAGCAGTTCTTC. Translated, it gives CASSYYLGTSVVNEQFF. Full variable domain (outside the CDR3, taken from reference TRBV7-9 and TRBJ2-1): DTGVSQNPRHKITKRGQNVTFRCDPISEHNRLYWYRQTLGQGPEFLTYFQNEAQLEKSRLLSDRFSAERPKGSFSTLEIQRTEQGDSAMYLCASSYYLGTSVVNEQFFGPGTRLTVL.

J is TRBJ2-5 and V is TRBV9; D possibly corresponds to TRBD2 (5 bases). Trimming shortened V by 4 bases and J by 6 bases, and 16 bases separated the two germline ends. There are 14 residues in the CDR3. CDR1 SGDLS and CDR2 YYNGEE come from the germline V gene. The CDR3 DNA reads as TGTGCCAGCAGCCCCCCCACGGGAACACAGACCCAGTACTTC. It encodes CASSPPTGTQTQYF.

This clone has more than one count but fewer than ten. The V call is TRBV27, the J call TRBJ1-6; TRBD1 matches at 10 bases. The CDR3 loop spans 14 amino acids. Germline values: CDR1 MNHEY, CDR2 SMNVEV (reference sequence). V trimming: 5 bases; J trimming: 14 bases; junction bases outside the gene matches: 9. For the CDR3, the DNA is TGTGCCAGCAGTCCCGGGACAGGGGCCTATTCCCTCCACTTT. It is translated as CASSPGTGAYSLHF.

This clone was found once. Its ends do not fully match the called genes, so a read error is possible. J is TRBJ2-7 and V is TRBV5-4; 9 bases agree with TRBD1. Germline V CDR1 and CDR2: SGHNT, YYREEE (reference sequence). The CDR3 totals 16 residues. This CDR3 is CASRKTGGRSSYGQYF. The CDR3 region has the DNA TGTGCCAGCAGGAAAACAGGGGGCCGGAGCTCCTACGGGCAGTACTTC.

In DNA, the CDR3 is TGCGCCAGCAGGCCTGCAGCGGGAGACTCCTACAATGAGCAGTTCTTC. Translated, it gives CASRPAAGDSYNEQFF. The chain couples TRBV5-1 to TRBJ2-1, with 8 positions matching TRBD2. With 5 bases clipped from V and 0 bases from J, the junction kept 7 bases outside the gene matches. Germline V lookup: CDR1 SGHRS, CDR2 YFSETQ. This CDR3 comprises 16 residues.

On this clone: Relative to the germline gene, one junction end is altered; a read error may explain this. The gene calls are TRBV7-9 and TRBJ1-2; 11 nucleotides match TRBD1. The germline V gene encodes CDR1 SEHNR and CDR2 FQNEAQ (reference sequence). CDR3 length equals 15 residues. Here the CDR3 reads CSSSTRTGGAYGYTF. In DNA form, the CDR3 reads TGTTCCAGCAGCACCCGGACAGGGGGCGCCTATGGCTACACCTTC.

On this clone: The germline gene is not matched at one end of the junction; a read error may be the cause. The chain has TRBV7-9 and TRBJ2-7; D possibly corresponds to TRBD1 (6 bases). Germline CDR1 reads SEHNR; CDR2 reads FQNEAQ (reference sequence). The CDR3 is 14 amino acids. CDR3 nucleotide sequence: TGTTCCAGCAGCTTAGTTGAGGGGGCCTACGAGCAGTACTTC. Its protein is CSSSLVEGAYEQYF.

The chain combines TRBV4-1 with TRBJ1-5; D not resolved. Trimming took off 0 bases at V and 9 bases at J, with 12 bases between the two ends. The germline V gene encodes CDR1 MGHRA and CDR2 YSYEKL. The CDR3 spans 14 residues. CDR3 loop: CASSQEELIRPQHF. The CDR3 DNA follows: TGCGCCAGCAGCCAAGAGGAGCTTATCAGGCCCCAGCATTTT.